One sample yielded the 21 T cell receptor beta chains listed below, sequenced in a study of shared clonotypes between healthy human individuals. Only in-frame clones appear in the TCRdb table, and some are missing; sequencing was by immunoSEQ multiplex PCR. The sample yields approximately 2,200,000 clones, just over 90% seen once. CD8 cells classed as naive were CD45RO-negative and positively selected for CCR7, excluding terminally differentiated effector memory CD45RA+ cells. The sequencing sample was made of naive CD8+ T cells from PBMCs. The source is a man aged 18 to 35 in good health. Some clones in this sample may be carry-over from other donors' samples.

The CDR3 sequence is CASSDQASSYNEQFF. The DNA of the CDR3 is TGCGCCAGCAGTGACCAGGCGAGCTCCTACAATGAGCAGTTCTTC. The chain uses TRBV10-1 and TRBJ2-1; D unclear. This CDR3 comprises 15 residues. The ends were cut back, 3 bases at V and 0 bases at J, with 9 bases in the middle. In germline, CDR1 is WNHNN, CDR2 SYGVQD (reference sequence).

A remark on this clone: Other DNA sequences within the sample encode an identical CDR3. The rearrangement links TRBV9 to TRBJ2-7; 8 bases are shared with TRBD1. This CDR3 contains 15 residues. CDR1 is SGDLS and CDR2 is YYNGEE in the germline V gene. The J segment lost 3 bases and the V segment lost 0 bases, leaving 5 bases of the junction unmatched. CDR3 in amino acids: CASSVGGQGGYEQYF. The CDR3 DNA follows: TGTGCCAGCAGCGTAGGAGGACAGGGTGGCTACGAGCAGTACTTC.

The genes are TRBV5-1 and TRBJ2-7; TRBD2 is a possible D gene (7 bases). This CDR3 has 16 amino acids. Germline-derived CDR1 and CDR2 are SGHRS and YFSETQ. Trimming removed 4 bases at V and 2 bases at J, with 19 bases between. The CDR3 DNA reads TGCGCCAGCAGCAAGGACTGGCGGGGGCCACCCTACGAGCAGTACTTC. It yields the protein CASSKDWRGPPYEQYF.

The V gene is TRBV9, the J gene TRBJ2-1; 7 bases align to TRBD2. The germline CDR1 and CDR2 sequences are SGDLS and YYNGEE. The CDR3 is 14 residues long. Trimming cost V 4 bases and J 6 bases; bases outside gene matches: 7. CDR3 amino acids: CASSPSGALNEQFF. For the CDR3, the DNA is TGTGCCAGCAGCCCTAGCGGAGCCCTCAATGAGCAGTTCTTC.

The chain carries TRBV5-8 and TRBJ1-5; tentatively, D is TRBD1 (6 bases). Per the germline V gene, CDR1 is SGHTS and CDR2 is YDEGEE. V was clipped by 7 bases and J by 7 bases, with 12 bases between them. This CDR3 spans 12 amino acids. Written as DNA, the CDR3 is TGTGCCAGCGGAACAGGGTTCCAGCCCCAGCATTTT. It specifies CASGTGFQPQHF.

This clone was counted once. The chain couples TRBV7-6 to TRBJ2-7; D is possibly TRBD2 (6 bases). The V and J ends lost 5 bases and 3 bases respectively, with 11 bases between them. Germline V CDR1 and CDR2: SGHVS, FNYEAQ. The CDR3 runs 13 residues. The DNA of the CDR3 is TGTGCCAGCAGCGTAGGCGGGGTCTACGAGCAGTACTTC. Protein product: CASSVGGVYEQYF.

The chain has TRBV12-5 and TRBJ2-1; 11 bases are shared with TRBD2. Trimming at V came to 1 base and at J to 2 bases, leaving 13 bases not matched to a gene. This CDR3 has 20 residues. Germline values: CDR1 LGHNT, CDR2 FRNRAP. The CDR3 protein is CASGLDPGTSGRLPYNEQFF. The CDR3, as DNA: TGTGCTAGTGGTTTGGATCCGGGAACTAGCGGGAGACTTCCCTACAATGAGCAGTTCTTC.

V is TRBV7-8 and J is TRBJ2-2, with 8 bases aligning to TRBD2. Germline CDR1 SGHVS, CDR2 FQNEAQ. This CDR3 has 18 amino acids. The V and J ends lost 5 bases and 4 bases, in that order; junction bases with no gene match: 15. The CDR3 bases are TGTGCCAGCAGCCCACTTCGGCGGGGACTAGGTGCCACCGGGGAGCTGTTTTTT. It codes for CASSPLRRGLGATGELFF.

As regards this clone: At the DNA level, this CDR3 is encoded by other sequences in the same sample as well. This chain connects TRBV27 to TRBJ2-7; D not resolved. Germline CDR1 and CDR2: MNHEY and SMNVEV (reference sequence). V lost 6 bases and J 4 bases, leaving 10 bases between the germline ends. The CDR3 loop spans 12 amino acids. This CDR3 is CASSPNPYEQYF. CDR3 DNA sequence: TGTGCCAGCAGCCCCAACCCTTACGAGCAGTACTTC.

In its sample, this clone was seen once. This chain links TRBV28 with TRBJ2-1; D is tentatively TRBD1 or TRBD2 (5 bases each). Per the germline V gene, CDR1 is MDHEN and CDR2 is SYDVKM. V dropped 6 bases and J dropped 6 bases, with 12 bases sitting between them. This CDR3 region has 13 residues. The chain's CDR3 is CASRGPGRNEQFF. The CDR3 DNA follows: TGTGCCAGCAGGGGACCGGGCCGCAATGAGCAGTTCTTC.

The rearrangement links TRBV11-3 to TRBJ2-5, with 14 bases matching TRBD2. Per germline, CDR1 SGHNT and CDR2 YENEEA. The CDR3 spans 18 residues. Trimming took 5 bases from V and 2 from J; bases not matched to a gene: 10. The CDR3 coding sequence is TGTGCCAGCAGCCCCGGGACTAGCGGGAGAGGGTATCAAGAGACCCAGTACTTC. This codes for CASSPGTSGRGYQETQYF.

Remarks on this clone: Other nucleotide sequences from this sample produce the same CDR3. This rearrangement joins TRBV28 to TRBJ2-7; 8 bases are shared with TRBD1. V gave up 6 bases and J gave up 3 bases; unmatched junction bases: 4. The CDR3 consists of 13 residues. Germline CDR1 MDHEN, CDR2 SYDVKM. The CDR3 bases are TGTGCCAGCAGCCGGACAGGGAGCTACGAGCAGTACTTC. This codes for CASSRTGSYEQYF.

Only a few counts were recorded for this clone. V gene TRBV4-1 combines with J gene TRBJ1-1; 10 positions match TRBD1. The CDR3 covers 14 residues. After removal of 4 bases from V and 5 bases from J, the junction contained 4 bases not matched to a gene. CDR1 and CDR2 from the germline V gene are MGHRA and YSYEKL. For the CDR3, the DNA is TGCGCCAGCAGCCCCTCGGGACAGGGGACTGAAGCTTTCTTT. Residues: CASSPSGQGTEAFF.

This clone was seen a handful of times. The V gene is TRBV19, the J gene TRBJ1-5, with D maybe TRBD1 (5 bases). V dropped 5 bases and J dropped 3 bases, with 17 bases sitting between them. Germline V CDR1 and CDR2: LNHDA, SQIVND (reference sequence). The CDR3 loop spans 16 amino acids. DNA for the CDR3: TGTGCCAGTAGTCTGACTGCCGCAGGGTCCAATCAGCCCCAGCATTTT. Its translation: CASSLTAAGSNQPQHF.

The chain has TRBV6-6 and TRBJ1-5, with TRBD1 matching 8 bases. The germline V gene encodes CDR1 MNHNY and CDR2 SVGAGI (reference sequence). This CDR3 comprises 16 residues. V dropped 6 bases and J dropped 7; count of bases not matched to a gene: 14. The CDR3 bases are TGTGCCAGCAGAACCAGTCTCACAGGGGGAGGCCAGCCCCAGCATTTT. This gives the protein CASRTSLTGGGQPQHF.

The gene calls are TRBV21-1 and TRBJ1-3. TRBV21-1 is a documented pseudogene. The CDR3 has 18 amino acids. The CDR3 here is CASSKGNPGGDSGNTIYF. The CDR3 DNA is TGTGCCAGCAGCAAAGGGAATCCAGGGGGGGACTCTGGAAACACCATATATTTT.

The rearrangement uses TRBV19 and TRBJ1-2; the D is unclear. Looked up from germline, CDR1 is LNHDA and CDR2 is SQIVND (reference sequence). The CDR3 runs 13 residues. Trimming stripped 3 bases from V and 6 bases from J, with 11 bases between. CDR3 coding DNA: TGTGCCAGTAGTATTAGCAGATTGGATGGCTACACCTTC. This gives the protein CASSISRLDGYTF.

The sample holds a few counts of this clone. The chain uses TRBV27 and TRBJ1-2; D is undetermined. CDR1 and CDR2 (germline): MNHEY, SMNVEV (reference sequence). This CDR3 comprises 13 residues. The V end was cut by 5 bases, the J end by 4 bases, with 11 bases between. CDR3 in DNA: TGTGCCAGCAGTCCCACCTTGACCTATGGCTACACCTTC. Its protein product is CASSPTLTYGYTF.

V usage is TRBV27 and J usage is TRBJ2-1; TRBD1 is a possible D gene (7 bases). The CDR3 has 17 amino acids. Germline V gives CDR1 MNHEY, CDR2 SMNVEV (reference sequence). The V end lost 6 bases, the J end lost 6 bases, and 24 bases lay between the germline ends. The CDR3 reads CASREGGGAGGSNEQFF. CDR3 nucleotides: TGTGCCAGCAGGGAGGGGGGTGGGGCAGGGGGAAGCAATGAGCAGTTCTTC.

The chain has TRBV28 and TRBJ1-2; unclear D gene. The ends were cut back, 6 bases at V and 3 bases at J, with 11 bases in the middle. In germline, CDR1 is MDHEN, CDR2 SYDVKM. The CDR3 is made up of 13 amino acids. CDR3 sequence (DNA): TGTGCCAGCAGATCCAGGCGCGACTATGGCTACACCTTC. Protein: CASRSRRDYGYTF.

CDR3: CAWSSRGYYEQYF. Written as DNA, the CDR3 is TGTGCCTGGAGTTCGAGGGGATACTACGAGCAGTACTTC. The rearrangement joins TRBV30 to TRBJ2-7; perhaps D is TRBD1 or TRBD2 (5 bases each). With 2 bases removed from V and 3 bases from J, the gap between germline ends came to 11 bases. Germline-derived CDR1 and CDR2 are GTSNPN and SVGIG (reference sequence). The CDR3 loop spans 13 amino acids.